This T cell receptor (beta chain) came from a study of T cells in Graves' hyperthyroidism and ophthalmopathy. Unmatched junction bases numbered 17, after V lost 8 bases and J lost 5 bases. CDR3 size: 17 residues. The germline V gene has CDR1 WSHSY and CDR2 SAAADI. RNA transcripts served as the template for amplifying TCR beta CDR3 regions. With the HTBI primer set, the TCR CDR3 went through a first round of RT-PCR. In TCRdb, the multiplex PCR reads were re-called with MiXCR into one record per CDR3 protein. In the table there are 540,000 or so distinct CDR3 sequences, under 60% of which are singletons.

This rearrangement joins TRBV10-2 to TRBJ1-1; the match to TRBD1 covers 10 bases. This receptor was identified in an adult woman with Graves' disease, either hyperthyroidism or ophthalmopathy (not recorded which). The specimen sequenced was peripheral blood or thyroid tissue (not recorded which). This CDR3 is CASSLPGQGVRVTEAFF. CDR3 DNA: TGCGCCAGCTCCCTCCCTGGACAGGGGGTAAGGGTGACTGAAGCTTTCTTT.